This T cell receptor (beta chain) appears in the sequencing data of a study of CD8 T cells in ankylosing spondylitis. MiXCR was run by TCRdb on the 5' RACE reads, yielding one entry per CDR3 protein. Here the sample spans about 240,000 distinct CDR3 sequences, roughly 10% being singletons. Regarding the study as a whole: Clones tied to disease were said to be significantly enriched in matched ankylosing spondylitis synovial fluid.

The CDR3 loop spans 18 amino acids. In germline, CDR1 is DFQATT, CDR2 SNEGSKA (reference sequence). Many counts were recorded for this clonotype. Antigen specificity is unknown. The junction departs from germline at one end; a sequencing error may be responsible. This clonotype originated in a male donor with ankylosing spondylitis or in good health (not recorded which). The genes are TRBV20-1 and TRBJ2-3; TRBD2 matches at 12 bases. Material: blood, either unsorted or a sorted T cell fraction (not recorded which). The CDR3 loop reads CSARDPLAGGLGTDTQYF. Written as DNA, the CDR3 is TGCAGTGCTCGAGACCCGCTAGCGGGGGGGCTAGGAACAGATACGCAGTATTTT.